This T cell receptor beta chain was identified in a study of T cell changes during pregnancy in multiple sclerosis. Assay used: immunoSEQ multiplex PCR; TCRdb lists only in-frame clones, some missing. The data show 70,000 to 95,000 clones, about 93% seen once. The germline CDR1 and CDR2 sequences are SNHLY and FYNNEI. This CDR3 has 14 amino acids. Trimming at V came to 6 bases and at J to 3 bases, leaving 7 bases not matched to a gene. This chain links TRBV2 with TRBJ2-7, with 8 bases lining up with TRBD1. This receptor was obtained from a female donor with multiple sclerosis, enrolled in a pregnancy study. Material: peripheral blood, obtained in the first trimester of pregnancy. The chain's CDR3 is CASRYPDRVYEQYF. Here the CDR3 DNA reads TGTGCCAGCAGATACCCGGACAGGGTCTACGAGCAGTACTTC.